These 19 T cell receptor beta chains came from one sample sequenced in a study of shared clonotypes between healthy human individuals. Sequenced by immunoSEQ multiplex PCR; TCRdb stores in-frame clones only, minus some. The table records over a million clones, approximately 98.5% of them present only once. Sequences were obtained from naive CD4+ T cells sorted from blood. Subset meaning: CD45RA+ positively selected. These receptors were collected from a man under 40 in good health.

The chain uses TRBV4-2 and TRBJ2-1, with no clear D. There are 16 residues in the CDR3. Per the germline V gene, CDR1 is LGHNA and CDR2 is YNFKEQ. Trimming shortened V by 0 bases and J by 4 bases, and 13 bases separated the two germline ends. CDR3 sequence: CASSQDSQTSYNEQFF. Written as DNA, the CDR3 is TGTGCCAGCAGCCAAGACTCACAGACAAGTTACAATGAGCAGTTCTTC.

This clone has just one count. The rearrangement uses TRBV5-1 and TRBJ2-7; TRBD2 aligns across 8 bases. V lost 3 bases, J lost 4 bases, and 6 bases stayed unmatched. Germline V gene data show CDR1 as SGHRS and CDR2 as YFSETQ. The CDR3 has 14 amino acids. The CDR3 spells CASSSGLVGYEQYF. In DNA, the CDR3 is TGCGCCAGCAGCTCGGGACTAGTTGGGTACGAGCAGTACTTC.

The chain recombines TRBV4-3 with TRBJ1-1; 9 bases align to TRBD1. The V and J ends lost 4 bases and 0 bases, in that order; junction bases with no gene match: 3. The CDR3 extends over 15 amino acids. Germline CDR1 reads LGHNA; CDR2 reads YSLEER. For the CDR3, the DNA is TGCGCCAGCAGCCGCCGGACAGGGGTGAACACTGAAGCTTTCTTT. This sequence encodes CASSRRTGVNTEAFF.

The chain has TRBV27 and TRBJ2-1; 11 positions agree with TRBD2. Per germline, CDR1 MNHEY and CDR2 SMNVEV (reference sequence). Losses at the gene ends were 6 bases for V and 4 bases for J; bases not matched to a gene: 17. This CDR3 comprises 19 residues. CDR3 bases: TGTGCCAGCAGCCGATCGGGGCTAGCGGGGGGAAATTGGTACAATGAGCAGTTCTTC. Protein: CASSRSGLAGGNWYNEQFF.

The gene calls are TRBV9 and TRBJ2-1; no clear D. From germline, CDR1 is SGDLS and CDR2 YYNGEE. The V end lost 2 bases, the J end lost 10 bases, and 16 bases lay between the germline ends. The CDR3 extends over 14 amino acids. Here the CDR3 reads CASSVDPRLSEQFF. CDR3 nucleotide sequence: TGTGCCAGCAGCGTGGACCCTCGGTTATCCGAGCAGTTCTTC.

The CDR3 sequence: CASSATPGLAPSGGYEQYF. CDR3 nucleotide sequence: TGTGCCAGCAGCGCCACTCCGGGACTAGCACCTTCCGGGGGGTACGAGCAGTACTTC. This chain joins TRBV9 and TRBJ2-7, with 9 bases lining up with TRBD2. Germline-derived CDR1 and CDR2 are SGDLS and YYNGEE. After removal of 3 bases from V and 4 bases from J, the junction contained 20 bases not matched to a gene. CDR3 length: 19 amino acids.

The V and J genes are TRBV19 and TRBJ2-6; possible D gene TRBD2, 6 bases. CDR1 and CDR2 (germline): LNHDA, SQIVND (reference sequence). This CDR3 contains 16 residues. V lost 10 bases, J lost 2 bases, and 18 bases lay in between. The CDR3 here is CATQYAGSPGANVLTF. The CDR3 DNA follows: TGTGCCACCCAATATGCGGGGTCTCCTGGGGCCAACGTCCTGACTTTC.

The gene calls are TRBV18 and TRBJ2-1; D not certain. The V and J ends lost 4 bases and 0 bases respectively, with 7 bases between them. This CDR3 is 14 amino acids long. Germline CDR1 is KGHSH and CDR2 is LQKENI. The CDR3, as DNA: TGTGCCAGCTCACTGTCCCTCTCCTACAATGAGCAGTTCTTC. It specifies CASSLSLSYNEQFF.

This chain connects TRBV7-7 to TRBJ2-1, with D possibly being TRBD2 (6 bases). Trimming removed 5 bases at V and 9 bases at J, with 17 bases between. CDR3 size: 14 residues. CDR1 and CDR2 from the germline V gene are SSHAT and FNYEAQ (reference sequence). CDR3 DNA: TGTGCCAGCAGCCCCGTGGGGGGTACCTCTGAGCAGTTCTTC. Amino acid sequence: CASSPVGGTSEQFF.

The V gene is TRBV10-1, the J gene TRBJ2-1; D might be TRBD2 (6 bases). Germline CDR1 reads WNHNN; CDR2 reads SYGVQD (reference sequence). The CDR3 runs 16 residues. Trimming removed 3 bases at V and 0 bases at J, with 12 bases between. CDR3 sequence: CASSDGGAYSYNEQFF. CDR3 in DNA: TGCGCCAGCAGTGATGGCGGGGCTTACTCCTACAATGAGCAGTTCTTC.

The gene calls are TRBV7-9 and TRBJ1-2, with 7 bases identical to TRBD1. Germline values: CDR1 SEHNR, CDR2 FQNEAQ (reference sequence). V lost 5 bases to trimming and J lost 2 bases; unmatched junction nucleotides: 8. This CDR3 comprises 15 residues. This CDR3 is CASSNRQGANYGYTF. DNA for the CDR3: TGTGCCAGCAGCAACAGACAGGGTGCGAACTATGGCTACACCTTC.

This sequence joins TRBV6-5 and TRBJ2-7; 8 bases line up with TRBD1. Germline V gene sequence: CDR1 MNHEY, CDR2 SVGAGI. V lost 2 bases, J lost 4 bases, and 4 bases stayed unmatched. The CDR3 covers 14 residues. The CDR3 DNA sequence: TGTGCCAGCAGTTACCGGGACAGGTTGTACGAGCAGTACTTC. Its protein product is CASSYRDRLYEQYF.

V gene TRBV9 combines with J gene TRBJ2-3, with D perhaps TRBD1 or TRBD2 (5 bases each). Trimming cost V 2 bases and J 3 bases, with 16 bases left between them. Germline V CDR1 and CDR2: SGDLS, YYNGEE. The CDR3 loop spans 16 amino acids. In DNA, the CDR3 is TGTGCCAGCAGCGTGCTTTGGGGGAGTGTGACAGATACGCAGTATTTT. Protein product: CASSVLWGSVTDTQYF.

This clone was seen more than once but under ten times. The chain couples TRBV7-6 to TRBJ2-2; D is unclear. Per germline, CDR1 SGHVS and CDR2 FNYEAQ. The CDR3 has 13 residues. V gave up 1 base and J gave up 6 bases, with 6 bases separating them. CDR3 sequence reads: CASSLVSAGELFF. The CDR3 DNA reads TGTGCCAGCAGCTTAGTGTCAGCCGGGGAGCTGTTTTTT.

CDR3 residues: CATAAGRPNEQFF. The CDR3 nucleotides are TGTGCCACCGCAGCGGGACGGCCCAATGAGCAGTTCTTC. The rearrangement joins TRBV27 to TRBJ2-1; 7 nucleotides match TRBD2. With V trimmed by 10 bases and J by 6 bases, 9 bases remained unmatched. The CDR3 sequence is 13 residues long. Germline V CDR1 and CDR2: MNHEY, SMNVEV (reference sequence).

The rearrangement links TRBV5-1 to TRBJ2-3; D is perhaps TRBD1 (5 bases). Germline-derived CDR1 and CDR2 are SGHRS and YFSETQ. The CDR3 consists of 14 residues. Trimming cost V 0 bases and J 8 bases, with 13 bases left between them. The CDR3 region has the DNA TGCGCCAGCAGCTTGGCCTTTGGGGCGGCTACGCAGTATTTT. Translation: CASSLAFGAATQYF.

The chain links TRBV11-2 to TRBJ2-3; D is possibly TRBD2 (6 bases). Germline V CDR1 and CDR2: SGHAT, FQNNGV. Trimming removed 8 bases at V and 1 base at J, with 13 bases between. The CDR3 extends over 14 amino acids. This chain's CDR3 is CASCRDLRTDTQYF. The CDR3 DNA follows: TGTGCCAGCTGCCGGGACTTACGCACAGATACGCAGTATTTT.

The V gene is TRBV5-4, the J gene TRBJ2-7; 7 bases align to TRBD2. There are 13 residues in the CDR3. V was pared by 5 bases and J by 3 bases, with 5 bases of the junction left unmatched. Per germline, CDR1 SGHNT and CDR2 YYREEE (reference sequence). CDR3: CASSHPGGYEQYF. Here the CDR3 DNA reads TGTGCCAGCAGTCATCCGGGGGGCTACGAGCAGTACTTC.

The chain employs TRBV28 and TRBJ2-1; no firm D call. Trimming took off 3 bases at V and 9 bases at J, with 9 bases between the two ends. This CDR3 has 12 residues. Germline CDR1 is MDHEN and CDR2 is SYDVKM. The CDR3 DNA reads TGTGCCAGCAGTTTGGTGGGATCTGAGCAGTTCTTC. The encoded protein is CASSLVGSEQFF.